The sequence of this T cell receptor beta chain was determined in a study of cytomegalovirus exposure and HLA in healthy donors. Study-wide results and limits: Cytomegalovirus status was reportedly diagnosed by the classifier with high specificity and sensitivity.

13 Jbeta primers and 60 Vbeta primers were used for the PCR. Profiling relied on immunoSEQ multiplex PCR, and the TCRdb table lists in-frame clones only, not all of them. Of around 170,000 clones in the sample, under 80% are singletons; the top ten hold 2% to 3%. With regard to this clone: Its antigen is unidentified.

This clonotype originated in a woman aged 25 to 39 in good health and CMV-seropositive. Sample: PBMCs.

DNA for the CDR3: TGTGCCAGCAGCTTAGGCAGGGGTAATAGGAAACTGTTTTTT. Residues: CASSLGRGNRKLFF. J is TRBJ1-4 and V is TRBV7-2; D might be TRBD1 (6 bases). The CDR3 is 14 residues long. The V gene's germline CDR1 is SGHTA and CDR2 FQGNSA. V lost 1 base to trimming and J lost 11 bases, with 14 bases between them. The full variable domain, rest sourced from reference TRBV7-2 and TRBJ1-4, is GAGVSQSPSNKVTEKGKDVELRCDPISGHTALYWYRQSLGQGLEFLIYFQGNSAPDKSGLPSDRFSAERTGGSVSTLTIQRTQQEDSAVYLCASSLGRGNRKLFFGSGTQLSVL.